Presented here are 13 T cell receptor beta chains from one specimen sequenced in a study of long-term antiretroviral therapy in people with HIV. Run at survey level, the immunoSEQ assay was version v3.0. Only in-frame clones appear in the TCRdb table, and some are missing; sequencing was by immunoSEQ multiplex PCR. Found here are 15,000 to 20,000 clones, about four fifths of them singletons; the top ten hold about 17%. The sequencing used unsorted PBMCs, collected just before starting antiretroviral therapy. The receptors derive from a man aged 40-50 years with HIV.

This clone has only one observation. DNA for the CDR3: TGTGCCAGCAGTACAGGGAACCGGGACTATGGCTACACCTTC. Its translation: CASSTGNRDYGYTF. This rearrangement joins TRBV6-1 to TRBJ1-2, with a weak D call TRBD1 (6 bases). V gave up 5 bases and J gave up 3 bases, with 13 bases separating them. The germline V gene encodes CDR1 MNHNS and CDR2 SASEGT. There are 14 residues in the CDR3.

The chain is built from TRBV30 and TRBJ2-1; a possible D gene is TRBD2 (7 bases). CDR3 length: 13 amino acids. The germline gives CDR1 GTSNPN, CDR2 SVGIG (reference sequence). V dropped 0 bases and J dropped 13 bases, with 16 bases sitting between them. The CDR3 region is CAWSVVDGGGQFF. CDR3 DNA sequence: TGTGCCTGGAGTGTAGTCGATGGCGGGGGCCAGTTCTTC.

This chain connects TRBV9 to TRBJ2-7; D perhaps matches TRBD2 (7 bases). Germline V gene data show CDR1 as SGDLS and CDR2 as YYNGEE. Trimming pared 4 bases from V and 7 bases from J, leaving 15 bases between. The CDR3 loop spans 13 amino acids. CDR3 DNA sequence: TGTGCCAGCAGCCTAGGGGGGGGAGCGGAGCAGTACTTC. It translates to CASSLGGGAEQYF. The variable domain in full, completed from reference TRBV9 and TRBJ2-7, reads DSGVTQTPKHLITATGQRVTLRCSPRSGDLSVYWYQQSLDQGLQFLIQYYNGEERAKGNILERFSAQQFPDLHSELNLSSLELGDSALYFCASSLGGGAEQYFGPGTRLTVT.

V gene TRBV7-3 combines with J gene TRBJ1-5; tentative D call: TRBD1 (6 bases). Deletions cut 6 bases from V and 0 bases from J, with 12 bases between. The germline V gene encodes CDR1 SGHTA and CDR2 FQGTGA. The CDR3 covers 15 residues. CDR3 sequence reads: CASRQDRPSNQPQHF. The CDR3 DNA reads TGTGCCAGCAGACAAGACAGGCCTAGCAATCAGCCCCAGCATTTT.

The chain has TRBV18 and TRBJ1-1, with D hard to call. CDR3 size: 15 residues. V lost 0 bases, J lost 0 bases, and 8 bases lay in between. Germline lookup yields CDR1 KGHSH and CDR2 LQKENI. CDR3 coding DNA: TGTGCCAGCTCACCACCATCTCGGGTGAACACTGAAGCTTTCTTT. Translated: CASSPPSRVNTEAFF.

A word on this clone: Other DNA sequences in this specimen translate into the identical CDR3. The rearrangement links TRBV20-1 to TRBJ1-2; D ambiguous. Germline CDR1 DFQATT, CDR2 SNEGSKA (reference sequence). The CDR3 extends over 11 amino acids. V lost 0 bases and J lost 7, with 6 bases in between. CDR3 bases: TGCAGTGCTAGAGACCCCCCTGGCTACACCTTC. Its translation is CSARDPPGYTF.

This clone was picked up a small number of times. The chain uses TRBV6-5 and TRBJ1-2; 11 nucleotides agree with TRBD1. Per the germline V gene, CDR1 is MNHEY and CDR2 is SVGAGI. This CDR3 has 15 amino acids. V lost 2 bases, J lost 6 bases, and 5 bases stayed unmatched. DNA of the CDR3: TGTGCCAGCAGTTACCTGGAGGGACAGGGGGATGGCTACACCTTC. As protein: CASSYLEGQGDGYTF.

This clone was found once. Here the CDR3 reads CASSSRTGIYNEQFF. As DNA, the CDR3 is TGTGCCAGCAGCTCGAGGACAGGGATCTACAATGAGCAGTTCTTC. V gene TRBV7-8 combines with J gene TRBJ2-1, with 8 bases that match TRBD1. With V trimmed by 4 bases and J by 3 bases, 5 bases remained unmatched. Germline V gene data show CDR1 as SGHVS and CDR2 as FQNEAQ. The CDR3 has 15 residues.

The sample holds one count of this clone. The chain combines TRBV9 with TRBJ2-1; a possible D gene is TRBD2 (6 bases). Germline V gene data show CDR1 as SGDLS and CDR2 as YYNGEE. With 4 bases removed from V and 2 bases from J, the gap between germline ends came to 13 bases. This CDR3 is built from 15 residues. The CDR3 sequence: CASSPGGDPYNEQFF. The CDR3 bases are TGTGCCAGCAGCCCCGGAGGGGATCCCTACAATGAGCAGTTCTTC.

V gene TRBV7-9 combines with J gene TRBJ2-1, with D perhaps matching TRBD1 (6 bases). The length of the CDR3 is 16 residues. V shed 6 bases and J shed 4 bases, with 19 bases lying between them. From germline, CDR1 is SEHNR and CDR2 FQNEAQ (reference sequence). The CDR3 DNA reads TGTGCCAGCAGAGACCTAAATAAGGGACATTACAATGAGCAGTTCTTC. Translating it yields CASRDLNKGHYNEQFF.

The V gene is TRBV9, the J gene TRBJ1-2; TRBD1 aligns across 7 bases. Looked up from germline, CDR1 is SGDLS and CDR2 is YYNGEE. The trim removed 4 bases at V and 3 bases at J, leaving 9 bases unmatched. This CDR3 contains 15 residues. The CDR3 is CASSPKGGTDYGYTF. CDR3 bases: TGTGCCAGCAGCCCCAAAGGAGGGACAGACTATGGCTACACCTTC.

This clone was seen a handful of times. CDR3 region: CASSYSIGGDYGYTF. The CDR3 DNA reads TGTGCCAGCAGTTACTCCATCGGGGGCGACTATGGCTACACCTTC. V and J are TRBV6-5 and TRBJ1-2; possible D gene TRBD1, 6 bases. The CDR3 has 15 amino acids. Germline V gives CDR1 MNHEY, CDR2 SVGAGI. V was pared by 0 bases and J by 3 bases, with 11 bases between.

The chain recombines TRBV5-1 with TRBJ1-6; 7 bases align to TRBD1. The CDR3 contains 18 residues. Germline V gives CDR1 SGHRS, CDR2 YFSETQ. V dropped 2 bases and J dropped 0; count of bases not matched to a gene: 8. CDR3 in amino acids: CASSFRTGGSSYNSPLHF. CDR3 nucleotides: TGCGCCAGCAGCTTCAGGACAGGAGGTAGCTCCTATAATTCACCCCTCCACTTT.